The rows below give T cell receptor beta chains drawn from one sample of a study of metastatic and nonmetastatic thyroid tumors. From the PCR reads, TCRdb re-called clones with MiXCR. The sample carries 70,000 or so clones, 14% recorded once. Material for sequencing was blood. All receptors come from a male donor with papillary thyroid cancer or a benign thyroid nodule (not recorded which). Some clones in this sample may be carry-over from other donors' samples. The CDR3 runs from the conserved cysteine through the conserved F or W. D genes are given only for firm matches. Size is omitted from some rows. Given values are once, few, many or a class for expanded clones.

CDR3 DNA	CDR3 protein	clone size	D gene	V gene	J gene	CDR3 length
TGTGCCAGCAGCTTAGGGGGGTCTCGTGAAAAACTGTTTTTT	CASSLGGSREKLFF	NA	NA	TRBV11-3	TRBJ1-4	14
TGCGCCAGCAGGCCCGGGGGAATCCAAGAGACCCAGTACTTC	CASRPGGIQETQYF	many	NA	TRBV10-2	TRBJ2-5	14
TGTGCCAGCAGTTTGGGCGGGACCCTCGCAGATACTCAGTATTTT	CASSLGGTLADTQYF	few	NA	TRBV6-1	TRBJ2-3	15
TGCAGTGCTAGGGATCAACGCCGACTCTATGGCTACACCTTC	CSARDQRRLYGYTF	many	NA	TRBV20-1	TRBJ1-2	14
TGTGCCAGCAGTGAATCCCGGGAACTAGAAGCTTTCTTT	CASSESRELEAFF	many	NA	TRBV2	TRBJ1-1	13
TGTGCCAGCAGTTACTCCACGACAGGCCGAGTCACCTACGAGCAGTACTTC	CASSYSTTGRVTYEQYF	NA	NA	TRBV6-6	TRBJ2-7	17
TGCAGTGCCCGGACTGGGATCAGGGAGACCCAGTACTTC	CSARTGIRETQYF	many	NA	TRBV20-1	TRBJ2-5	13
TGTGCCAGCAGTGGCAAGGGGGACGGGGCCAACGTCCTGACTTTC	CASSGKGDGANVLTF	many	NA	TRBV6-1	TRBJ2-6	15
TGTGCCAGCAGCTTTGATCCGGGACCCTCTGGAAACACCATATATTTT	CASSFDPGPSGNTIYF	few	NA	TRBV7-8	TRBJ1-3	16
TGTGCCAGCTCACTCGGGACAGGAAGCTCTGGAAACACCATATATTTT	CASSLGTGSSGNTIYF	many	TRBD1	TRBV18	TRBJ1-3	16
TGTGCTACACGGGGGGGTTGGAGAACTTACAATGAGCAGTTCTTC	CATRGGWRTYNEQFF	many	TRBD2	TRBV27	TRBJ2-1	15
TGTGCCAGCAGCCTAACCTACATTGCAGAGCAGTACTTC	CASSLTYIAEQYF	once	NA	TRBV7-9	TRBJ2-7	13
TGCAGTGCTAGAAGCGAAAGGGGAAACTACGAGCAGTACTTC	CSARSERGNYEQYF	many	NA	TRBV20-1	TRBJ2-7	14
TGTGCCAGCAGTTTCGGGGGCCCGGGGACTAACTATGGCTACACCTTC	CASSFGGPGTNYGYTF	many	NA	TRBV12-3/TRBV12-4	TRBJ1-2	16
TGTGCCAGCACTGCACAGACTAGCTATGGCTACACCTTC	CASTAQTSYGYTF	few	NA	TRBV12-3/TRBV12-4	TRBJ1-2	13
TGTGCCAGCAGGGTACAGGGCTCCTACGAGCAGTACTTC	CASRVQGSYEQYF	few	NA	TRBV2	TRBJ2-7	13
TGTGCCAGCAGCCATCTTGGACTAGCGGACCATTACAATGAGCAGTTCTTC	CASSHLGLADHYNEQFF	many	TRBD2	TRBV14	TRBJ2-1	17
TGTGCCACTTCGACAGGGGGCTCCTACGAGCAGTACTTC	CATSTGGSYEQYF	medium-sized	TRBD1	TRBV24-1	TRBJ2-7	13
TGTGCCAGCAGCCCGGTCGGCGGCACCCCCTATGTCTACACCTTC	CASSPVGGTPYVYTF	NA	NA	TRBV7-8	TRBJ1-2	15
TGTGCCAGCAGTTTTGGGGGAAGGACCGGGGAGCTGTTTTTT	CASSFGGRTGELFF	many	NA	TRBV12-3/TRBV12-4	TRBJ2-2	14
TGTGCCAGCTGTCGACTGATCCAAGAGACCCAGTACTTC	CASCRLIQETQYF	many	NA	TRBV12-3/TRBV12-4	TRBJ2-5	13
TGTGCCAGCAGTTTAGCGGTGGGGGTCGAGCAGTACTTC	CASSLAVGVEQYF	NA	NA	TRBV12-3/TRBV12-4	TRBJ2-7	13
TGTGCCAGCGCGTACCCCCCGAAGAATTCGAGGACAGATACGCAGTATTTT	CASAYPPKNSRTDTQYF	many	NA	TRBV28	TRBJ2-3	17
TGCAGCGCCATGATGGGTACCGGGGAGCTGTTTTTT	CSAMMGTGELFF	many	NA	TRBV29-1	TRBJ2-2	12
TGTGCCAGCAGCATACAGGGACAGCCCCAGCATTTT	CASSIQGQPQHF	many	NA	TRBV7-2	TRBJ1-5	12
TGCAGTGCTAGTCCCGGGGACGCAAGCTCCTACAATGAGCAGTTCTTC	CSASPGDASSYNEQFF	many	NA	TRBV20-1	TRBJ2-1	16
TGTGCCAGCAGTTCCCCGCGGGGGCCCGCGGGGGAGCAGTACTTC	CASSSPRGPAGEQYF	NA	NA	TRBV6-1	TRBJ2-7	15
TGTGCCAGCAGCTTCGTGGGTAGCGGTGAAAAACTGTTTTTT	CASSFVGSGEKLFF	many	NA	TRBV5-6	TRBJ1-4	14
TGTGCCAGCAGTGAACAGGGACGGAACACTGAAGCTTTCTTT	CASSEQGRNTEAFF	many	NA	TRBV6-1	TRBJ1-1	14
TGTGCCAGCAGTCCAACCTTCTACGAGCAGTACTTC	CASSPTFYEQYF	NA	NA	TRBV6-1	TRBJ2-7	12
TGTGCCAGCAGCTTGGGTTCCACCACTGGGCAGCCCCAGCATTTT	CASSLGSTTGQPQHF	NA	NA	TRBV5-5	TRBJ1-5	15
TGTGCCAGCAGCCGAGGACTAGGGGGGGGTGAGCAGTTCTTC	CASSRGLGGGEQFF	many	NA	TRBV3-1	TRBJ2-1	14
TGTGCCAGCAGCTTACAGGGGGCTCATAATTCACCCCTCCACTTT	CASSLQGAHNSPLHF	many	TRBD1	TRBV7-2	TRBJ1-6	15
TGTGCCAGCAGCTCCACAGGGGCGGATTCACCCCTCCACTTT	CASSSTGADSPLHF	NA	TRBD1	TRBV12-3/TRBV12-4	TRBJ1-6	14
TGTGCCAGCAGTTTAGGTGGGGTACCCTACAATGAGCAGTTCTTC	CASSLGGVPYNEQFF	many	NA	TRBV27	TRBJ2-1	15
TGTGCCAGCAGCTTAAATCCGGGGGGGAACACTGAAGCTTTCTTT	CASSLNPGGNTEAFF	NA	NA	TRBV7-3	TRBJ1-1	15
TGTGCCAGCAGTTCTACCATTGATCCCCTTCCGGAAAATAATGAAAAACTGTTTTTT	CASSSTIDPLPENNEKLFF	many	NA	TRBV27	TRBJ1-4	19
TGTGCCAGCACCCCAAACCGGGACAGGGGTACAGATACGCAGTATTTT	CASTPNRDRGTDTQYF	many	TRBD1	TRBV7-6	TRBJ2-3	16
TGCGCCAGCAGCCAGATAGGACTTGGAGGCTACACCTTC	CASSQIGLGGYTF	many	NA	TRBV4-1	TRBJ1-2	13
TGTGCCAGCCGGCGGTACTTTAACGCCTGGGAGCTGTTTTTT	CASRRYFNAWELFF	NA	NA	TRBV2	TRBJ2-2	14
TGTGCCAGCAGCTTGCCTAGCGGGACCCACAATGAGCAGTTCTTC	CASSLPSGTHNEQFF	many	TRBD2	TRBV5-6	TRBJ2-1	15
TGTGCCAGCAGTGAATTGATTCGACAGGGAGGATTTGGCAATCAGCCCCAGCATTTT	CASSELIRQGGFGNQPQHF	many	TRBD1	TRBV25-1	TRBJ1-5	19
TGCAGTGCTAGAGTTGAGCGGGAGAGGGACATTCAGTACTTC	CSARVERERDIQYF	many	TRBD2	TRBV20-1	TRBJ2-4	14
TGTGCCTGGAGTGTAAGTGAAAAACTGTTTTTT	CAWSVSEKLFF	many	NA	TRBV30	TRBJ1-4	11
TGTGCCAGCAGCTTAGATTCGGGGGAGAGCTCCTACAATGAGCAGTTCTTC	CASSLDSGESSYNEQFF	many	NA	TRBV11-3	TRBJ2-1	17
TGTGCCAGCAACTTGGGGCCGCGGGAAAAACTGTTTTTT	CASNLGPREKLFF	few	NA	TRBV5-6	TRBJ1-4	13
TGTGCCAGCACCGGGACAGACTCCAACAATGAGCAGTTCTTC	CASTGTDSNNEQFF	many	TRBD1	TRBV5-5	TRBJ2-1	14
TGTGCCAGCAGCTCCAACGATCTCGTCTATGGCTACACCTTC	CASSSNDLVYGYTF	many	NA	TRBV5-6	TRBJ1-2	14
TGTGCCAGCAGACTAGCGGGGGTAAGCGAGCAGTACTTC	CASRLAGVSEQYF	few	TRBD2	TRBV6-1	TRBJ2-7	13
TGTGCCAGCAGTGACTCGGACACAGATACGCAGTATTTT	CASSDSDTDTQYF	many	NA	TRBV6-4	TRBJ2-3	13
TGCGCCAGCAGCTCCGGACAGGAGTACAACTATGGCTACACCTTC	CASSSGQEYNYGYTF	many	TRBD1	TRBV5-1	TRBJ1-2	15
TGCAGTGCTAGAGATGGACTAGCGGGCGAAATCAAAAACATTCAGTACTTC	CSARDGLAGEIKNIQYF	many	TRBD2	TRBV20-1	TRBJ2-4	17
TGCGCCAGCAGCTTGGATTTCGGGTCTGGGGCCAACGTCCTGACTTTC	CASSLDFGSGANVLTF	many	NA	TRBV5-1	TRBJ2-6	16
TGTGCCAGTAGTATCCAGGCCCAACCTAACACCGGGGAGCTGTTTTTT	CASSIQAQPNTGELFF	many	NA	TRBV19	TRBJ2-2	16
TGTGCCAGCAGTTACGGGGGGCGGTTTGGCGAAAAACTGTTTTTT	CASSYGGRFGEKLFF	many	NA	TRBV6-5	TRBJ1-4	15
TGCAGCGTTGAAGTTACAGACAGGGGGCATTCACTAATTACCGGGGAGCTGTTTTTT	CSVEVTDRGHSLITGELFF	many	TRBD1	TRBV29-1	TRBJ2-2	19
TGCGCCAGCAGCCGGACCCGTGGGGGGACAGATACGCAGTATTTT	CASSRTRGGTDTQYF	many	NA	TRBV5-1	TRBJ2-3	15
TGCAGTGCGTCGAAGGGGAGCTCCTATAATTCAACCCTCCACTTT	CSASKGSSYNSTLHF	NA	NA	TRBV20-1	TRBJ1-6	15
TGTGCCAGCAGTGAATTCAGGGGAACTGAAGCTTTCTTT	CASSEFRGTEAFF	many	NA	TRBV6-1	TRBJ1-1	13
TGCGCCAGCAGCTTGGTGTCTGGGGCCAACGTCCTGACTTTC	CASSLVSGANVLTF	many	NA	TRBV5-1	TRBJ2-6	14